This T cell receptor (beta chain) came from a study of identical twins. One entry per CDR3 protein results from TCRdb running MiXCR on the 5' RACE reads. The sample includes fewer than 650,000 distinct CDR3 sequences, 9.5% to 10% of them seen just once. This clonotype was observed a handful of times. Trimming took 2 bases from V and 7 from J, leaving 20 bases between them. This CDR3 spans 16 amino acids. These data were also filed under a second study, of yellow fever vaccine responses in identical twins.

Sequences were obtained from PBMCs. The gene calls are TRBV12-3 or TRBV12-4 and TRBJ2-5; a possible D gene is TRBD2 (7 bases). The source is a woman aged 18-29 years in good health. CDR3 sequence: CASSLILAGGGRTQYF. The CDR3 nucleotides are TGTGCCAGCAGTTTAATATTAGCGGGTGGGGGGCGGACCCAGTACTTC.